This T cell receptor (beta chain) derives from a study of T cells in localized non-small cell lung cancer. Regarding the study as a whole: Only one tumor region went through sequencing, so heterogeneity may still be there.

This clone has just a few counts. Its antigen is undetermined. Repertoires were generated with immunoSEQ multiplex PCR, while TCRdb's copy carries only in-frame clones and drops some. In the table there are some 52,000 clones, 86% of which are singletons. Germline V gene lookup returns CDR1 SGHRS and CDR2 YFSETQ. The J segment lost 2 bases and the V segment lost 4 bases, leaving 2 bases of the junction unmatched. The CDR3 consists of 13 residues. This rearrangement joins TRBV5-1 to TRBJ1-2; 7 bases map to TRBD1. This TCR came from an older male donor with stage III squamous cell lung carcinoma. The sequencing here drew on peripheral blood, taken before any cancer treatment. The CDR3 DNA reads as TGCGCCAGCAGCCAGGGGGGAAACTATGGCTACACCTTC. Its translation: CASSQGGNYGYTF.